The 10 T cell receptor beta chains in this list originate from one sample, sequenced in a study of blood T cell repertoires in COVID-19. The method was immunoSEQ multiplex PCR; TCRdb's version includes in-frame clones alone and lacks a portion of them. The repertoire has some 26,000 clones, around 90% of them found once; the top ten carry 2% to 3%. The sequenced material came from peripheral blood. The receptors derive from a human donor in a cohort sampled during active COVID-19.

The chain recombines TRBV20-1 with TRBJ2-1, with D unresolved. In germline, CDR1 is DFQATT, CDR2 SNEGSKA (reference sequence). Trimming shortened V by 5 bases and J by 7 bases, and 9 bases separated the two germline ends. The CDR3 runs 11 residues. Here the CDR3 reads CSAGWRNEQFF. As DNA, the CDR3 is TGCAGTGCTGGGTGGAGAAATGAGCAGTTCTTC.

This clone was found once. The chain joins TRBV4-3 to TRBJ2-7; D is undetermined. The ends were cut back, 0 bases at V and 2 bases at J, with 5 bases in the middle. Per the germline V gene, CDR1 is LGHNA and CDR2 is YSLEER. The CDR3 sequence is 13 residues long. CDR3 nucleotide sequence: TGCGCCAGCAGCCAAGATATCCCCTACGAGCAGTACTTC. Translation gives CASSQDIPYEQYF.

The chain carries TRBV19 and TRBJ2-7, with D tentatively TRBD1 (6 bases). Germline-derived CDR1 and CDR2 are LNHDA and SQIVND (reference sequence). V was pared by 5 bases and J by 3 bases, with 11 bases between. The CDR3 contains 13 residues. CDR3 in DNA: TGTGCCAGTAGTGTCGGACAGCTCTACGAGCAGTACTTC. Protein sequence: CASSVGQLYEQYF.

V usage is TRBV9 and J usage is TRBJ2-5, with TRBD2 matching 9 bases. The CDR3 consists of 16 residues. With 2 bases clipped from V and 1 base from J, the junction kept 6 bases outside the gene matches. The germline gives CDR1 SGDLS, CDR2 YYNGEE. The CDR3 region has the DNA TGTGCCAGCAGCGTTGGCTCTAGCGGGGTCCAAGAGACCCAGTACTTC. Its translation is CASSVGSSGVQETQYF. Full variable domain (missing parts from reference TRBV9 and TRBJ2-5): DSGVTQTPKHLITATGQRVTLRCSPRSGDLSVYWYQQSLDQGLQFLIQYYNGEERAKGNILERFSAQQFPDLHSELNLSSLELGDSALYFCASSVGSSGVQETQYFGPGTRLLVL.

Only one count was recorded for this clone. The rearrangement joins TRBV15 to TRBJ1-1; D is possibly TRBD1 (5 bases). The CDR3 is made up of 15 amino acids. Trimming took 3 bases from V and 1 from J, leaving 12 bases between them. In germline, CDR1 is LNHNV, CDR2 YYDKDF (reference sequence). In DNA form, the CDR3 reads TGTGCCACCAGCAGGGGGGAGGGAGGGAACACTGAAGCTTTCTTT. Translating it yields CATSRGEGGNTEAFF.

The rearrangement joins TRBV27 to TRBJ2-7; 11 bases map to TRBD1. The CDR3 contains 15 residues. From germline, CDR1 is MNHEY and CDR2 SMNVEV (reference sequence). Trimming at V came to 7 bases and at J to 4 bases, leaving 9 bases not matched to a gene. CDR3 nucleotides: TGTGCCAGCACGGGACAGGGGGTGAATATATACGAGCAGTACTTC. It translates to CASTGQGVNIYEQYF.

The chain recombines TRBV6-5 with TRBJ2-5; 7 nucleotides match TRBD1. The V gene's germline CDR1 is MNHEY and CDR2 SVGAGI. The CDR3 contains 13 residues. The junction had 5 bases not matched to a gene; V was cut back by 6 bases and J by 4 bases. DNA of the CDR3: TGTGCCAGCAGGAACAGGGGCCCAGAGACCCAGTACTTC. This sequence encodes CASRNRGPETQYF.

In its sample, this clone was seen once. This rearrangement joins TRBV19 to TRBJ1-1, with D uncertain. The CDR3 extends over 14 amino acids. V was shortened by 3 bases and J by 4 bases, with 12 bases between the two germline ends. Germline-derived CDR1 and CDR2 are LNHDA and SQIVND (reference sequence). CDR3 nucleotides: TGTGCCAGTAGTATTATTCGGTTTGGCACTGAAGCTTTCTTT. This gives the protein CASSIIRFGTEAFF.

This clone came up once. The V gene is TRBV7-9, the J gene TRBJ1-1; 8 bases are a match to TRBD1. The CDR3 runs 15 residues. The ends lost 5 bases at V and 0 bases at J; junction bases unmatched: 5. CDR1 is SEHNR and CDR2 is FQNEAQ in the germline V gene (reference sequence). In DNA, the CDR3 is TGTGCCAGCAGCCCCCGGACAGGGCTGAACACTGAAGCTTTCTTT. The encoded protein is CASSPRTGLNTEAFF. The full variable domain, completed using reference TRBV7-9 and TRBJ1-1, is DTGVSQNPRHKITKRGQNVTFRCDPISEHNRLYWYRQTLGQGPEFLTYFQNEAQLEKSRLLSDRFSAERPKGSFSTLEIQRTEQGDSAMYLCASSPRTGLNTEAFFGQGTRLTVV.

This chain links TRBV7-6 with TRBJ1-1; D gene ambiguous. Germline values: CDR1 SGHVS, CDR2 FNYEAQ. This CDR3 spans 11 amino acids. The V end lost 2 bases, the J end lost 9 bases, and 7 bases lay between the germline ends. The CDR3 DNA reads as TGTGCCAGCAGCTTAAACAGTAAAGCTTTCTTT. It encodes CASSLNSKAFF.